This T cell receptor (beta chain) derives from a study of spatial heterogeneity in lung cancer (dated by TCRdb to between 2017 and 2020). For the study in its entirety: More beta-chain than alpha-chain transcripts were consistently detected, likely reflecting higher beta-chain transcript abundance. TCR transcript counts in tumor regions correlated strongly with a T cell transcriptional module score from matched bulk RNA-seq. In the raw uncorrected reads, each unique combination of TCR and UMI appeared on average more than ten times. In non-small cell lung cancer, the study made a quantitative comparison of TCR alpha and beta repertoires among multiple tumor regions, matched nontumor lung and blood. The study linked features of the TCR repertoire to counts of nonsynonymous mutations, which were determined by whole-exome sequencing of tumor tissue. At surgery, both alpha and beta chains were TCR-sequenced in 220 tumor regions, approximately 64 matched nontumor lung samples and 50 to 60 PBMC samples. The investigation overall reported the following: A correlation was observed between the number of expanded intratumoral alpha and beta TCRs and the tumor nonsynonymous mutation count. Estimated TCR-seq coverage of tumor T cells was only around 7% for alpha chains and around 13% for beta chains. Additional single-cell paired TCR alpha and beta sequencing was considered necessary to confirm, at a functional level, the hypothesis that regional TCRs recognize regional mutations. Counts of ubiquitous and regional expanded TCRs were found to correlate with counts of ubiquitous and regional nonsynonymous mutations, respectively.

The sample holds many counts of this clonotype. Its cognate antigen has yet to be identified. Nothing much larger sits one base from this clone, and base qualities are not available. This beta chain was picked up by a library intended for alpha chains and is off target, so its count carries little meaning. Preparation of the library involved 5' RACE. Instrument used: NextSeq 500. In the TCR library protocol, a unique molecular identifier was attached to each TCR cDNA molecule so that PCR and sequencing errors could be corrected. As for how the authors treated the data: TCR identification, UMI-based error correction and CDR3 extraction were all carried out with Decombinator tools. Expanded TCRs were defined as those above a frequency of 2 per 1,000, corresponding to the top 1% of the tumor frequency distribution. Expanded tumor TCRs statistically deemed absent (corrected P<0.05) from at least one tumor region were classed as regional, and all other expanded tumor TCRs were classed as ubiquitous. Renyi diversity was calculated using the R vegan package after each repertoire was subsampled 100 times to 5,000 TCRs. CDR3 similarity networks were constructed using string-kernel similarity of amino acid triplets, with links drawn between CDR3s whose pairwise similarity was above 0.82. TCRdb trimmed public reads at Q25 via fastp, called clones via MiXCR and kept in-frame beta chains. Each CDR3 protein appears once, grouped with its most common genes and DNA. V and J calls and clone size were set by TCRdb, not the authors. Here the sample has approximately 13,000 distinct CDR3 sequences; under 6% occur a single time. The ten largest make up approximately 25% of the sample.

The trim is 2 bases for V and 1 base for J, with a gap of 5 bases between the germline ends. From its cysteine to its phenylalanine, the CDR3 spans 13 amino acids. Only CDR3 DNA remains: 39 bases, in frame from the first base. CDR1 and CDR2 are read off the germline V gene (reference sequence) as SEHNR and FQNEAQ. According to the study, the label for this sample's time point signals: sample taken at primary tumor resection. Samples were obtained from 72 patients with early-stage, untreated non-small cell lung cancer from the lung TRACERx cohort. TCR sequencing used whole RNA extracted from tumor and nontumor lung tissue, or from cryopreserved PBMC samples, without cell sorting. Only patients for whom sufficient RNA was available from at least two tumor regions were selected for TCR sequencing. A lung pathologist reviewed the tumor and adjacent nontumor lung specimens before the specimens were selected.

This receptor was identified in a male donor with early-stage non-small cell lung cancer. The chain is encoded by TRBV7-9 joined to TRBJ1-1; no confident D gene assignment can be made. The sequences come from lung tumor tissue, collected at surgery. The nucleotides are TGTGCCAGCAGCTTACAGGAGAACACTGAAGCTTTCTTT. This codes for CASSLQENTEAFF.